These T cell receptor beta chains were read from a single sample in a study of blood T cell repertoires in COVID-19. Here immunoSEQ multiplex PCR was the method, and the copy in TCRdb shows in-frame clones only, minus some. The data hold more than 50,000 clones, with roughly 77% observed a single time. The sample comprised peripheral blood. These receptors came from a man aged 65 to 85 with active or convalescent COVID-19. Each CDR3 is given with its conserved first and last residue. The order of the fields is D gene, V gene, clone size, J gene, CDR3 DNA, CDR3 protein. The D gene is left open where the match is weak. Clone sizes are given selectively: once, few, many, or a class where the clone is expanded.

D gene: TRBD1; V gene: TRBV27; clone size: .; J gene: TRBJ1-1; CDR3 DNA: TGTGCCAGCAGTCCTTCCTATTCCGGGACAGGGGGCACTGAAGCTTTCTTT; CDR3 protein: CASSPSYSGTGGTEAFF
D gene: TRBD2; V gene: TRBV4-3; clone size: once; J gene: TRBJ2-2; CDR3 DNA: TGCGCCAGCAGCCCCCGGGTAGCGGGAGTGGGCGGGGAGCTGTTTTTT; CDR3 protein: CASSPRVAGVGGELFF
D gene: TRBD1; V gene: TRBV9; clone size: once; J gene: TRBJ2-5; CDR3 DNA: TGTGCCAGCAGCACCTCGACAGGGCCTGGGGGGACCCAGTACTTC; CDR3 protein: CASSTSTGPGGTQYF
D gene: TRBD2; V gene: TRBV5-5; clone size: .; J gene: TRBJ2-7; CDR3 DNA: TGTGCCAGCAGCTCCGGGACCCGGGGGGGGCAGTACTTC; CDR3 protein: CASSSGTRGGQYF
D gene: TRBD1; V gene: TRBV14; clone size: once; J gene: TRBJ2-2; CDR3 DNA: TGTGCCAGCAGAAAAGACAGGGGGCATACCGGGGAGCTGTTTTTT; CDR3 protein: CASRKDRGHTGELFF
D gene: .; V gene: TRBV5-1; clone size: .; J gene: TRBJ1-4; CDR3 DNA: TGCGCCAGCAGCAACACCCTTTCGACTAATGAAAAACTGTTTTTT; CDR3 protein: CASSNTLSTNEKLFF
D gene: TRBD1; V gene: TRBV15; clone size: .; J gene: TRBJ1-2; CDR3 DNA: TGTGCCACCAGCTCTTGGGACAGGGCATACTATGGCTACACCTTC; CDR3 protein: CATSSWDRAYYGYTF
D gene: TRBD2; V gene: TRBV19; clone size: .; J gene: TRBJ2-3; CDR3 DNA: TGTGCCAGTAGTATTTTTAAGACTAGCGGGAGTATGGTGTCAGATACGCAGTATTTT; CDR3 protein: CASSIFKTSGSMVSDTQYF
D gene: TRBD1; V gene: TRBV5-1; clone size: .; J gene: TRBJ1-1; CDR3 DNA: TGCGCCAGCAGCAGGGGGCAGATGAACACTGAAGCTTTCTTT; CDR3 protein: CASSRGQMNTEAFF
D gene: .; V gene: TRBV24-1; clone size: .; J gene: TRBJ2-1; CDR3 DNA: TGTGCCACACCCCATAATGCTAGAGACAATGAGCAGTTCTTC; CDR3 protein: CATPHNARDNEQFF
D gene: .; V gene: TRBV5-6; clone size: many; J gene: TRBJ2-7; CDR3 DNA: TGTGCCAGCAGCTTAGGCGGGGATGTCTACGAGCAGTACTTC; CDR3 protein: CASSLGGDVYEQYF
D gene: TRBD2; V gene: TRBV28; clone size: .; J gene: TRBJ2-1; CDR3 DNA: TGTGCCAGCAGTTTCCACCCCCTGAAGAAAGCGGGAGGGCCGCGCAATGAGCAGTTCTTC; CDR3 protein: CASSFHPLKKAGGPRNEQFF
D gene: TRBD1; V gene: TRBV13; clone size: .; J gene: TRBJ1-1; CDR3 DNA: TGTGCCAGCAGCTCCTTGCTGACAGGGGGCGGGACTGAAGCTTTCTTT; CDR3 protein: CASSSLLTGGGTEAFF
D gene: TRBD1; V gene: TRBV2; clone size: .; J gene: TRBJ2-3; CDR3 DNA: TGTGCCAGCAGGGGGACAGTTACAGATACGCAGTATTTT; CDR3 protein: CASRGTVTDTQYF
D gene: TRBD1; V gene: TRBV19; clone size: .; J gene: TRBJ2-3; CDR3 DNA: TGTGCCAGTACCACCCGACAGGGGCCAGATACGCAGTATTTT; CDR3 protein: CASTTRQGPDTQYF
D gene: TRBD2; V gene: TRBV7-2; clone size: .; J gene: TRBJ2-2; CDR3 DNA: TGTGCCAGCAGCTTGGGACTAGCGGGAACGAACACCGGGGAGCTGTTTTTT; CDR3 protein: CASSLGLAGTNTGELFF
D gene: .; V gene: TRBV12-2; clone size: .; J gene: TRBJ1-5; CDR3 DNA: TGTGCAAGTCGCTTAGCGTGGCGACAGCGCAATCAGCCCCAGCATTTT; CDR3 protein: CASRLAWRQRNQPQHF
D gene: TRBD1; V gene: TRBV2; clone size: .; J gene: TRBJ1-2; CDR3 DNA: TGTGCCAGCAGTTCGGGACAGGGGGCCGACTATGGCTACACCTTC; CDR3 protein: CASSSGQGADYGYTF
D gene: .; V gene: TRBV24-1; clone size: .; J gene: TRBJ2-2; CDR3 DNA: TGTGCCACCACCGGGACTCTGAACACCGGGGAGCTGTTTTTT; CDR3 protein: CATTGTLNTGELFF
D gene: .; V gene: TRBV7-2; clone size: .; J gene: TRBJ1-2; CDR3 DNA: TGTGCCAGCAGCTTAGCAGGGAGGGGTGGCTACACCTTC; CDR3 protein: CASSLAGRGGYTF
D gene: TRBD1; V gene: TRBV6-5; clone size: .; J gene: TRBJ1-2; CDR3 DNA: TGTGCCAGCAGCCAACCCGGACAGGTCTATGGCTACACCTTC; CDR3 protein: CASSQPGQVYGYTF
D gene: .; V gene: TRBV27; clone size: .; J gene: TRBJ2-4; CDR3 DNA: TGTGCCAGCAGTTTATGGGCAGCCCACCGAAACATTCAGTACTTC; CDR3 protein: CASSLWAAHRNIQYF
D gene: .; V gene: TRBV2; clone size: few; J gene: TRBJ2-2; CDR3 DNA: TGTGCCAGCAGTGTCCTCCTCACCGGGGAGCTGTTTTTT; CDR3 protein: CASSVLLTGELFF
D gene: .; V gene: TRBV6-5; clone size: few; J gene: TRBJ2-7; CDR3 DNA: TGTGCCAGCAGTTACCGGTCTAGCGACGAGCAGTACTTC; CDR3 protein: CASSYRSSDEQYF
D gene: .; V gene: TRBV7-6; clone size: .; J gene: TRBJ1-1; CDR3 DNA: TGTGCCAGCAGCTTAGGGGGCAACGAAGCTTTCTTT; CDR3 protein: CASSLGGNEAFF
D gene: TRBD2; V gene: TRBV24-1; clone size: once; J gene: TRBJ2-1; CDR3 DNA: TGTGCCACCAGTGATTCACTAGCGGGGGGGTACTACAATGAGCAGTTCTTC; CDR3 protein: CATSDSLAGGYYNEQFF
D gene: TRBD1; V gene: TRBV4-3; clone size: few; J gene: TRBJ2-7; CDR3 DNA: TGCGCCAGCAGCCAAGGACACACCGGGACAGAAGACTACGAGCAGTACTTC; CDR3 protein: CASSQGHTGTEDYEQYF
D gene: .; V gene: TRBV6-2/TRBV6-3; clone size: .; J gene: TRBJ2-7; CDR3 DNA: TGTGCCAGCAGTTACTCGACGGGAAGAACCGATAACTCCTACGAGCAGTACTTC; CDR3 protein: CASSYSTGRTDNSYEQYF